This entry describes one T cell receptor (beta chain). What it recognizes is unknown. PCR was performed using 60 Vbeta and 13 Jbeta primers. The data were produced by immunoSEQ multiplex PCR, yet TCRdb's version contains in-frame clones alone and is incomplete. The sample yields roughly 150,000 clones, roughly 82% seen once. The sample is drawn from a study of cytomegalovirus exposure and HLA in healthy donors. Study summary: Out of a few hundred genotyped donors, about 84% belonged to the Caucasian-associated ancestry cluster.

The study's findings and limits: Relative to equally common others, HLA-associated TCR beta chains showed greater clonal expansion in a later analysis. A later analysis associated approximately 17,000 TCR beta sequences with HLA alleles at a 0.05 false discovery rate.

J gave up 4 bases and V 3 bases, and 6 bases lay outside the gene matches. The CDR3 is 15 amino acids. CDR1 MNHNS and CDR2 SASEGT come from the germline V gene. V gene TRBV6-1 combines with J gene TRBJ2-1; TRBD2 matches at 7 bases. The TCR was taken from a woman between 50 and 59 years old in good health and CMV-seropositive. Sequencing used PBMCs. Here the CDR3 reads CASSEISGVYNEQFF. CDR3 nucleotides: TGTGCCAGCAGTGAGATAAGCGGGGTTTACAATGAGCAGTTCTTC.